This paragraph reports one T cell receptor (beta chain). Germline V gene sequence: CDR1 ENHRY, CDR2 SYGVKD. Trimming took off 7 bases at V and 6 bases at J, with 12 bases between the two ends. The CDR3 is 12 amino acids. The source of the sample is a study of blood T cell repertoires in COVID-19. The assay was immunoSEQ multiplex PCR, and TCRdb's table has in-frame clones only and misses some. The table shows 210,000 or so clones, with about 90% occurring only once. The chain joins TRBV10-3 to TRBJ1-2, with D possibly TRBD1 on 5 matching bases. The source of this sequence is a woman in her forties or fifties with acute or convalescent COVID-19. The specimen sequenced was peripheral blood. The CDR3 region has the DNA TGTGCCATCAAAGGGGCCGGAAATGGCTACACCTTC. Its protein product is CAIKGAGNGYTF.